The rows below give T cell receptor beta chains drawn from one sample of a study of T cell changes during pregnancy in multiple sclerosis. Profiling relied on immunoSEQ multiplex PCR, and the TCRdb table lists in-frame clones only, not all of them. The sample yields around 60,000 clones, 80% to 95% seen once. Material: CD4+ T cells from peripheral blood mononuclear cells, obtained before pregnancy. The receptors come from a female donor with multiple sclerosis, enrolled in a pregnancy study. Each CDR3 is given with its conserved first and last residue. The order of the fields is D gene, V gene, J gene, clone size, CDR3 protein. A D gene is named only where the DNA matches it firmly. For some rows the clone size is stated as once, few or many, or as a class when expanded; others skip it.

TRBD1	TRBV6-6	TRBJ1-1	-	CASSSRTGVTEAFF
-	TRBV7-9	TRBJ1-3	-	CASSRTTRQETFSGNTIYF
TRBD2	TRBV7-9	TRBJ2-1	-	CASSLLAGGNEQFF
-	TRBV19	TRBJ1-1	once	CASSIGTSNTEAFF
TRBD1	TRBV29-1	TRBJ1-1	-	CSARARTGNTEAFF
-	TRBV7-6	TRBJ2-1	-	CASSFGTAFSGNEQFF
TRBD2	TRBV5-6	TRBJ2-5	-	CASRTGLAGAQETQYF
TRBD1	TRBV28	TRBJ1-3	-	CATQQGFSGNTIYF
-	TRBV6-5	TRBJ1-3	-	CATLSRGGNTIYF
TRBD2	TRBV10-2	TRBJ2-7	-	CASIRETSGNYEQYF
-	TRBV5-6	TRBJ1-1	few	CASSDRNTEAFF
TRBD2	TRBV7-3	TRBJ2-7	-	CASSLTGLAGSEQYF
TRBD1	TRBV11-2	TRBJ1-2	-	CASSRPGQPYGYTF
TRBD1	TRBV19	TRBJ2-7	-	CASRDAGQVLGEQYF
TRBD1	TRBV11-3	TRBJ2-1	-	CASSSTGGFGNEQFF
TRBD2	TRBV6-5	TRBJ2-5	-	CASSYGRLAGGFTQYF
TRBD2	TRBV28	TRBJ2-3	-	CASSLRLAGDLSTDTQYF
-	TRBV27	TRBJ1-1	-	CASSLSAGVVTEAFF
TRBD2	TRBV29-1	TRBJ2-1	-	CSAGTSVNEQFF
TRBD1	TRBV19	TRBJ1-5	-	CASSAGQGAMSNQPQHF
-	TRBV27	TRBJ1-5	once	CASSFSSNQPQHF
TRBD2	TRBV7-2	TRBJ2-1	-	CASSQRTSRQFF
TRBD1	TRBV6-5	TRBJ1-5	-	CASADRGNQPQHF
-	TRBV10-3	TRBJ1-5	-	CAISDGVTGNQPQHF
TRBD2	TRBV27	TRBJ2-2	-	CASSKRTSGHGAGELFF
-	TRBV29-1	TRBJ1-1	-	CSAAMNTEAFF
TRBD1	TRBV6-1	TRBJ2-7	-	CASSEPGQGSYEQYF
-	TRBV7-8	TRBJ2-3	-	CASGLKQGGVAALRDTQYF
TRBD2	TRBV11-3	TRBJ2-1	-	CASSPPGLAGNNEQFF
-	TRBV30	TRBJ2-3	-	CAWSRGTDTQYF
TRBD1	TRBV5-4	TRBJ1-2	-	CASSSRTGKSIGYTF
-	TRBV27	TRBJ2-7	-	CASSHPGVLPYEQYF
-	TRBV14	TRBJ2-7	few	CASSNSAVSYEQYF
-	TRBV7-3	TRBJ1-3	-	CASSPTGGVSGNTIYF
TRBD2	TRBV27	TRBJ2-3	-	CASSTPSGSTDTQYF
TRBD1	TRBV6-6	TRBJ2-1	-	CASSLLTGKGYNEQFF
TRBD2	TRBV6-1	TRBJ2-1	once	CASSGSGRANEQFF
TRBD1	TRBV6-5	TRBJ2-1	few	CASTYSGTGYNEQFF
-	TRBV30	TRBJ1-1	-	CAWSVKGGRNTEAFF
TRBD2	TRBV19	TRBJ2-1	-	CASSIVAGDRNEQFF
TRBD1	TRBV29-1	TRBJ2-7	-	CSVEASTGGPYEQYF
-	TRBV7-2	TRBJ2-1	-	CASSQTLGGVRIYNEQFF
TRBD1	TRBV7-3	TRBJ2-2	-	CASSTGTGSTGELFF
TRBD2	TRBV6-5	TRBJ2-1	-	CASRATSGQYNEQFF
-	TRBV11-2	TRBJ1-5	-	CASSPADRGPQHF
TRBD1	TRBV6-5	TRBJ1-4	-	CASRGTGGAEKLFF
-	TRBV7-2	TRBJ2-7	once	CASSSGTYIYEQYF
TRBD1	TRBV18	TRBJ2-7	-	CASSPTRDRDYEQYF
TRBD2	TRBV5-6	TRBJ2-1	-	CASRAWIIAGGNNEQFF
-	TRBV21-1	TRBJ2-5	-	CASSKGPPLGETQYF
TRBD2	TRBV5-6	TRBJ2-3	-	CASSMGLASGTQYF
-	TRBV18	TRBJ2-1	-	CASSPPGRGTYNEQFF